Reported below is one TCR beta chain. Its cognate antigen is unknown. Repertoires were generated with immunoSEQ multiplex PCR, while TCRdb's copy carries only in-frame clones and drops some. The sample records 400,000 to 500,000 clones, 89% being singletons. This specimen belongs to a study of Ad26.COV2.S vaccination and SARS-CoV-2 variants. The study, taken as a whole, reports: Vaccinated and placebo-treated recipients had similar non-spike TCR breadth. Assessments of TCR breadth and depth may have underestimated the total T cell responses.

As for treatment: some 19 received Ad26.COV2.S at low or high dose, single or two shots; about 5 received placebo; per-sample allocation not given. Material that was analyzed had been drawn on day 63 after the first vaccine or placebo injection. Between the trimmed V and J ends, which lost 4 bases and 6 bases, there was a span of 8 bases. Germline V gene data show CDR1 as LGHDT and CDR2 as YNNKEL (reference sequence). This CDR3 spans 12 amino acids. The chain couples TRBV3-1 (or the pseudogene TRBV3-2) to TRBJ2-3; unclear D gene. This specimen was peripheral blood, taken in a trial of Ad26.COV2.S vaccine versus placebo. The source is a person between 18 and 65 years old who received the Ad26.COV2.S COVID-19 vaccine or a placebo. The DNA for the CDR3 is TGTGCCAGCAGCCTCTTGGGCGATACGCAGTATTTT. Protein product: CASSLLGDTQYF.